The present TCR beta chain was sequenced within a study of OX40 agonist ivuxolimab in advanced cancers. Turning to the study itself: In this trial design, patients received ivuxolimab intravenously at 0.01 to 10 mg/kg every 2 weeks. Study conclusions and caveats: Low levels of normalized T-cell clonal expansion also appeared in some nonresponders. CD4+ and CD8+ blood T cells expanded clonally by week 6 at 0.1 to 3.0 mg/kg.

Baseline, cycle 4 day 1, and cycle 7 day 1 were the blood sampling points. V shed 2 bases and J shed 0 bases, with 7 bases lying between them. The V gene's germline CDR1 is GTSNPN and CDR2 SVGIG (reference sequence). This CDR3 is built from 13 residues. Points on this clone: Its target is not known.

Method: immunoSEQ multiplex PCR; TCRdb's copy keeps in-frame clones and lacks some. The repertoire holds tens of thousands of clones, with roughly 84% as singletons. This clonotype was obtained from an adult with an advanced solid tumor such as melanoma, head and neck, liver or kidney cancer. The chain combines TRBV30 with TRBJ1-1, with D unresolved. Sequenced here: CD4+ or CD8+ T cells sorted from blood, sampled in a trial of the OX40 agonist ivuxolimab. The CDR3 bases are TGTGCCTGGAGTCCGAGTGTGAACACTGAAGCTTTCTTT. This sequence encodes CAWSPSVNTEAFF.